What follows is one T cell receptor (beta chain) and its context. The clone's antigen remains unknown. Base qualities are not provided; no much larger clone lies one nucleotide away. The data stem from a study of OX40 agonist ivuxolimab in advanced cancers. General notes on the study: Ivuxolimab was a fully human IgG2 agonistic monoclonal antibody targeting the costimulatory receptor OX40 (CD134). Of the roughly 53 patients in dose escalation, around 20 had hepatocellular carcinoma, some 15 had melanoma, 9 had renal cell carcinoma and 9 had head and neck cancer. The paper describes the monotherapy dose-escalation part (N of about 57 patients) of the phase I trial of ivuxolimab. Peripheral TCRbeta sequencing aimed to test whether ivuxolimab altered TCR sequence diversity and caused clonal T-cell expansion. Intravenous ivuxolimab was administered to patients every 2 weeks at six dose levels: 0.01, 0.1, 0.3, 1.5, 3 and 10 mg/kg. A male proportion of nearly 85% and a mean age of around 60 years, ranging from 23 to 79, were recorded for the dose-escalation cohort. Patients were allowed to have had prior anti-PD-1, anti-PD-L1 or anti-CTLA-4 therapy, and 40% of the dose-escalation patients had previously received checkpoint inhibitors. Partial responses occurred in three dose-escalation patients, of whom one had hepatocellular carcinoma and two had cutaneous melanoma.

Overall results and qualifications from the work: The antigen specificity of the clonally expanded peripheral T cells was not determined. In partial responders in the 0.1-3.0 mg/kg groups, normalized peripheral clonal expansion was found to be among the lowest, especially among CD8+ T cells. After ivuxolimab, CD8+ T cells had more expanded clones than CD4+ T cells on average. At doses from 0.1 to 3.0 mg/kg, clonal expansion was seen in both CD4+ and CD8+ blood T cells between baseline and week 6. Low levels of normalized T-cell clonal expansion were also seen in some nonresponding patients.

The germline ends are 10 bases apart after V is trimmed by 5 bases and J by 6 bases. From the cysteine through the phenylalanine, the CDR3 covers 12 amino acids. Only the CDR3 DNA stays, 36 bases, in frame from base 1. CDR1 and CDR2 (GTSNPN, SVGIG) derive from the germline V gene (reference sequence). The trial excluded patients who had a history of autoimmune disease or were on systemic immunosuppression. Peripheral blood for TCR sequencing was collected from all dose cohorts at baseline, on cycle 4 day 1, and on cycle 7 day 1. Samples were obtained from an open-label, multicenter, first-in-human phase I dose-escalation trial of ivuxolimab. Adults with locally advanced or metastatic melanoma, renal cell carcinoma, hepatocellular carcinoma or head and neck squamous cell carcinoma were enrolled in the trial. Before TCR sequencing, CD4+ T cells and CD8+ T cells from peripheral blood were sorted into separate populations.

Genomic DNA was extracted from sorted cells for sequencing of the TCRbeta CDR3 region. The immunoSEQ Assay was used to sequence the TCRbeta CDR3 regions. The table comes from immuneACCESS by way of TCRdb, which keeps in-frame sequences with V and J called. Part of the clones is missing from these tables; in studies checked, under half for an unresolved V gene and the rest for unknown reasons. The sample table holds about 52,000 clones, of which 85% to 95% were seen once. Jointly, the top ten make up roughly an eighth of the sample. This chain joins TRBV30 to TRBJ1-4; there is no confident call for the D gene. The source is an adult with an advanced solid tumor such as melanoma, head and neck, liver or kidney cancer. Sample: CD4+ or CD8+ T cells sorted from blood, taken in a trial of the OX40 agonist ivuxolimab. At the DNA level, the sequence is TGTGCCTGGCGGTCAGAGGATGAAAAACTGTTTTTT. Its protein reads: CAWRSEDEKLFF.